This T cell receptor beta chain came from a study of T-cell reconstitution after alpha-beta-depleted transplantation in children. It was with unique molecular identifiers that the TCRbeta library was prepared. TCRdb re-derived calls from the PCR reads in MiXCR, one entry per CDR3 protein. The data contain about 600,000 distinct CDR3 sequences, 20% to 25% of them singletons. V dropped 4 bases and J dropped 1; count of bases not matched to a gene: 10. Per germline, CDR1 SGHRS and CDR2 YFSETQ. This CDR3 is 19 amino acids long. The clonotype comes from a boy under two years old who had a stem cell transplant for acute myeloid leukemia, so the T cells may come from the graft donor. Material: PBMCs, mostly from graft donor cells, obtained 360 days after TCRalphabeta/CD19-depleted stem cell transplant. The rearrangement joins TRBV5-1 to TRBJ2-6; 11 positions agree with TRBD1. The CDR3 region has the DNA TGCGCCAGCAGCCTCCGAGGACAGGGGGCTAAATCTGGGGCCAACGTCCTGACTTTC. Protein sequence: CASSLRGQGAKSGANVLTF.